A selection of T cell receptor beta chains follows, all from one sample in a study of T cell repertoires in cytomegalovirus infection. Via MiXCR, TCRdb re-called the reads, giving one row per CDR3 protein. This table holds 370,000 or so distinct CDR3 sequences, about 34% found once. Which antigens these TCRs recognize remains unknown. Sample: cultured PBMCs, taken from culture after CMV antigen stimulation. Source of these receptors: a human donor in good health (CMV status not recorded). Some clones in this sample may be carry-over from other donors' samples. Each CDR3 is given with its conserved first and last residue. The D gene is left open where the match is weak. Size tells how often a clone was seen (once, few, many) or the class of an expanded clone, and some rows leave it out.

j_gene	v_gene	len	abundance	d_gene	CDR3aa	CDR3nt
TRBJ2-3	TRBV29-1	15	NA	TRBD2	CSVGGLAGTSGPQYF	TGCAGCGTTGGAGGACTAGCGGGAACTTCGGGGCCGCAGTATTTT
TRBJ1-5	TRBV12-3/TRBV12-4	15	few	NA	CASSLLGRGNQPQHF	TGTGCCAGCAGTTTACTCGGCAGGGGAAATCAGCCCCAGCATTTT
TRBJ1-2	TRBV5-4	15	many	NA	CASSPEKSLWEGYTF	TGTGCCAGCAGCCCAGAAAAGTCCCTCTGGGAGGGCTACACCTTC
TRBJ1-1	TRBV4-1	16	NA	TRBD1	CASSQEGTGLATEAFF	TGCGCCAGCAGCCAAGAAGGGACAGGGTTGGCCACTGAAGCTTTCTTT
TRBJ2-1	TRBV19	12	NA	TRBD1	CASKSGGNEQFF	TGTGCCAGCAAATCAGGGGGCAATGAGCAGTTCTTC
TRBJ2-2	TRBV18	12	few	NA	CASRRATGELFF	TGTGCCAGCCGTAGGGCCACCGGGGAGCTGTTTTTT
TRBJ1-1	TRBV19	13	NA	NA	CASSMWTNTEAFF	TGTGCCAGTAGTATGTGGACGAACACTGAAGCTTTCTTT
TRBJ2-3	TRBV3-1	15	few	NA	CASSLPGLQGDTQYF	TGTGCCAGCAGCCTTCCGGGACTCCAGGGAGATACGCAGTATTTT
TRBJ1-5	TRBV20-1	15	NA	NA	CSARDGSLSNQPQHF	TGCAGTGCTAGAGATGGCAGTCTTAGCAATCAGCCCCAGCATTTT
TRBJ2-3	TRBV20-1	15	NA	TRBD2	CSAGASGRAADTQYF	TGCAGTGCTGGGGCTAGCGGGAGGGCGGCAGATACGCAGTATTTT